This TCR beta chain appears in the sequencing data of a study of blood T cells in healthy people across ages. A second PCR of about 6 to 11 cycles used a sample-barcoded 5' primer and a J-beta primer mix. TCRdb passed the 5' RACE reads through MiXCR, listing each CDR3 protein once. The table has approximately 600,000 distinct CDR3 sequences, 58% seen once. Only one count was recorded for this clonotype. Germline CDR1 is SNHLY and CDR2 is FYNNEI. The CDR3 covers 15 residues. The sequencing input was blood. This sequence joins TRBV2 and TRBJ2-1; D may be TRBD1 (6 bases). The end of the DNA fits TRBJ2-7 better, so the J call may be wrong. The clonotype comes from a man between 60 and 75 years old in good health. The CDR3 DNA sequence: TGTGCCAGCCTCCAGGGGAGCGGCTCCTACAATGAGCAGTACTTC. Its translation is CASLQGSGSYNEQYF.